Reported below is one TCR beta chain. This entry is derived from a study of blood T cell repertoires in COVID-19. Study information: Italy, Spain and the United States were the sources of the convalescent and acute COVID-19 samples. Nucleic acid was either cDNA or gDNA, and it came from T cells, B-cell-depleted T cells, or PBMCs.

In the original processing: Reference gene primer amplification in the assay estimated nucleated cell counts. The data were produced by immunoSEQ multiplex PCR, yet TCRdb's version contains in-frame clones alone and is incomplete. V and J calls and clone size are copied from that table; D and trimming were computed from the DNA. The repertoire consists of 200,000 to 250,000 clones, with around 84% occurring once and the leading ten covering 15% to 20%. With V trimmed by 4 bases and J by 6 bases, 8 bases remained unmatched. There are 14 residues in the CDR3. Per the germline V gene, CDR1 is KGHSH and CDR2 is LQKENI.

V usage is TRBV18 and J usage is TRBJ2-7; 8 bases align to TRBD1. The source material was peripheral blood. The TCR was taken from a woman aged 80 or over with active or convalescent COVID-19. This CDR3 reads CASSRRTGIPEQYF. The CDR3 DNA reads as TGTGCCAGCTCACGCCGGACAGGGATCCCCGAGCAGTACTTC.